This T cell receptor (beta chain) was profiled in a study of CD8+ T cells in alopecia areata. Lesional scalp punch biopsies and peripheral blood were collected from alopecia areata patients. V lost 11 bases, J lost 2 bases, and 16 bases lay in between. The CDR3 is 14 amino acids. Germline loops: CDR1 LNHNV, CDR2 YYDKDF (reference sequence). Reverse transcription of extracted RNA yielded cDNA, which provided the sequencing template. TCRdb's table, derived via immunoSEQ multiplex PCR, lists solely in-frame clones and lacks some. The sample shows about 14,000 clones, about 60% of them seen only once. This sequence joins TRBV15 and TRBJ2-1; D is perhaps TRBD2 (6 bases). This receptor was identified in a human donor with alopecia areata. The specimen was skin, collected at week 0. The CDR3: CAPRERGTYNEQFF. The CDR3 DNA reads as TGTGCCCCCCGGGAGAGGGGAACCTACAATGAGCAGTTCTTC.